A selection of T cell receptor beta chains follows, all from one sample in a study of T cell responses to AZD1222 COVID-19 vaccine. Repertoires were generated with immunoSEQ multiplex PCR, while TCRdb's copy carries only in-frame clones and drops some. The sample gives 97,000 or so clones, roughly nine tenths of which show up once; about 8.3% is in the top ten. Here the sequenced sample was peripheral blood, taken 28 days after the second AZD1222 dose. These receptors originate from an adult who received the AZD1222 COVID-19 vaccine. Both conserved end residues are part of each CDR3. A D gene is named only where the DNA matches it firmly. The listing skips clone size in some rows; elsewhere it reads once, few, many or a size class.

>-|TRBJ2-7|TRBV5-1|TRBD2
TGCGCCAGTAGAACCTTAGCGGGAACCTACGAGCAGTACTTC
CASRTLAGTYEQYF
>once|TRBJ2-5|TRBV19|TRBD1
TGTGCCAGTAGTATGCGGACAGGGGGCCAACAGACCCAGTACTTC
CASSMRTGGQQTQYF
>-|TRBJ1-2|TRBV24-1|TRBD1
TGTGCCACCAGTGAACCCGGGACAGGACCCTATGGCTACACCTTC
CATSEPGTGPYGYTF
>-|TRBJ2-7|TRBV5-5|-
TGTGCCAGCAGCTTGGATTTCCGGGCGGAGAGCTCCTACGAGCAGTACTTC
CASSLDFRAESSYEQYF
>-|TRBJ1-2|TRBV3-1/TRBV3-2|-
TGTGCCAGCAGCCAACGAGGGGAGAACTTGGGCTACACCTTC
CASSQRGENLGYTF
>-|TRBJ2-2|TRBV5-6|-
TGTGCCAGCAGCCCGCAGGGCGCCGAAGCCGGGGAGCTGTTTTTT
CASSPQGAEAGELFF
>few|TRBJ1-1|TRBV24-1|-
TGTGCCACCAGTGCCAGTCCTACGAGCACTGAAGCTTTCTTT
CATSASPTSTEAFF
>-|TRBJ1-1|TRBV5-5|TRBD1
TGTGCCAGCAGCTTACTGACAGGGGGCGCAGAAGCTTTCTTT
CASSLLTGGAEAFF
>-|TRBJ1-6|TRBV7-9|-
TGTGCCAGCAGCTTTGACAGTTTAAATTCACCCCTCCACTTT
CASSFDSLNSPLHF
>-|TRBJ2-6|TRBV2|-
TGTGCCAGCAGTGTTCGAGGGGATGGGGCCAACGTCCTGACTTTC
CASSVRGDGANVLTF
>once|TRBJ1-1|TRBV25-1|-
TGTGCCAGCAGTGATCCCCTCCAGGGAAAAGCTTTCTTT
CASSDPLQGKAFF
>-|TRBJ2-5|TRBV5-1|TRBD1
TGCGCCAGCAGCTTACAGGGGGCTTCGGAGGAGACCCAGTACTTC
CASSLQGASEETQYF
>-|TRBJ1-5|TRBV27|TRBD1
TGTGCCAGCAGATCTTACAGGGGTGGCAATCAGCCCCAGCATTTT
CASRSYRGGNQPQHF
>-|TRBJ2-3|TRBV4-1|-
TGCGCCAGCAGCCAAGTAATCAGCACAGATACGCAGTATTTT
CASSQVISTDTQYF
>-|TRBJ2-7|TRBV30|TRBD1
TGTGCCTGGAGTCCCGGACAGGGTACATACTTC
CAWSPGQGTYF
>-|TRBJ2-5|TRBV7-3|-
TGTGCCAGCAGCCGGGGTACGGGAGAGACCCAGTACTTC
CASSRGTGETQYF
>-|TRBJ1-1|TRBV28|-
TGTGCCAGCAGGCTCAAGGGGTCTGAAGCTTTCTTT
CASRLKGSEAFF
>-|TRBJ2-3|TRBV27|TRBD2
TGTGCCAGCAAGGGACTAGCGGGCGGTATAGATACGCAGTATTTT
CASKGLAGGIDTQYF